The clone carrying this TCR beta chain was detected only once. The antigen remains unidentified. The data originate from a study of shared clonotypes between healthy human individuals. Overall study results and limits: Non-shared clonotypes showed lower generation probabilities than clonotypes common to all four donors. Richness estimates generally favored naive over memory subsets.

The donors, healthy adults who were HIV-negative, had experienced no recent acute infections or vaccinations. CD4+ cell separation produced CD45RA+ naive and CD45RA-negative memory subsets. The method was immunoSEQ multiplex PCR; TCRdb's version includes in-frame clones alone and lacks a portion of them. This sample has about 2 million clones, with 90% to 95% found just once. V gave up 7 bases and J gave up 3 bases; unmatched junction bases: 4. Germline V gene lookup returns CDR1 MNHNS and CDR2 SASEGT. The CDR3 extends over 14 amino acids. The chain is built from TRBV6-1 and TRBJ2-7; 12 nucleotides line up with TRBD1. The clonotype originates from a man aged 18 to 30 in good health. Sequencing input: naive CD4+ T cells sorted from blood. Subset given: CD45RA+ positively selected. DNA for the CDR3: TGTGCCAGCAAGGGGACAGGGGGCTTCTACGAGCAGTACTTC. Protein product: CASKGTGGFYEQYF.